The clone carrying this T cell receptor (beta chain) was seen ten or more times. Its target is not known. These data belong to a study of T cells after yellow fever vaccination. Broader study findings: Boosting was followed by the reappearance of most primary-vaccination clones (roughly 96% CD4, around 91% CD8). The secondary response was weaker but peaked faster, day 5 versus 15.

TCR cDNA, made by 5'RACE template switching, carried an added universal primer site and UMIs. TCRdb ran MiXCR on the 5' RACE reads and lists one entry per CDR3 protein. The sample has some 240,000 distinct CDR3 sequences; about 3.7% are singletons. This clonotype was obtained from a man between 18 and 35 years old who received the YFV17D yellow fever vaccine. Here the sequenced sample was PBMCs, taken 15 days after the yellow fever booster vaccination.

This chain's CDR3 is CASSQDPQGLGNQPQHF. CDR3 sequence (DNA): TGTGCCAGCAGCCAAGATCCACAGGGCCTGGGCAATCAGCCCCAGCATTTT. The V call is TRBV4-2, the J call TRBJ1-5, with a possible D match to TRBD1 (6 bases). The CDR3 sequence is 17 residues long. Trimming removed 0 bases from V and 2 bases from J, with 14 bases in between. Germline V gene sequence: CDR1 LGHNA, CDR2 YNFKEQ.